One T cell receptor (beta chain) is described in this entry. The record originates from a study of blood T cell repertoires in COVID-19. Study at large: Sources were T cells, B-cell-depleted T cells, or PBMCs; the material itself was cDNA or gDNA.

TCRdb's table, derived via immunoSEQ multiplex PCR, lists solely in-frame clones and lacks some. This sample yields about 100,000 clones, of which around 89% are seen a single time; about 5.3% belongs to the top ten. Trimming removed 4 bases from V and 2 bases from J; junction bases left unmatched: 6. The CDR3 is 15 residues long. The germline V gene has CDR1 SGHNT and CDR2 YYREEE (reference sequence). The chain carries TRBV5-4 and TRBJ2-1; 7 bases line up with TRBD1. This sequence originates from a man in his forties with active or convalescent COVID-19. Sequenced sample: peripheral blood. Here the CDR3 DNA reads TGTGCCAGCAGCACGCGGACAGGAGCCTACAATGAGCAGTTCTTC. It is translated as CASSTRTGAYNEQFF.